This T cell receptor (beta chain) was identified in a study of T cell responses to AZD1222 COVID-19 vaccine. Overall study results and limits: Baseline testing showed seropositivity in only a handful of AZD1222 recipients.

As for this clone: Antigen specificity is unknown.

This CDR3 has 15 amino acids. V shed 2 bases and J 1 base; nucleotides not matched to a gene: 3. Per the germline V gene, CDR1 is SGHKS and CDR2 is YYEKEE (reference sequence). The assay was immunoSEQ multiplex PCR, and TCRdb's table has in-frame clones only and misses some. Here the sample spans some 120,000 clones, approximately 83% being singletons. This chain links TRBV5-5 with TRBJ2-3; 8 bases align to TRBD2. The origin of this receptor is an adult in good health. Sequenced material: peripheral blood, taken on day 0 of AZD1222 vaccination. The CDR3 protein is CASSFTGGGTDTQYF. DNA for the CDR3: TGTGCCAGCAGCTTTACGGGAGGGGGCACAGATACGCAGTATTTT.